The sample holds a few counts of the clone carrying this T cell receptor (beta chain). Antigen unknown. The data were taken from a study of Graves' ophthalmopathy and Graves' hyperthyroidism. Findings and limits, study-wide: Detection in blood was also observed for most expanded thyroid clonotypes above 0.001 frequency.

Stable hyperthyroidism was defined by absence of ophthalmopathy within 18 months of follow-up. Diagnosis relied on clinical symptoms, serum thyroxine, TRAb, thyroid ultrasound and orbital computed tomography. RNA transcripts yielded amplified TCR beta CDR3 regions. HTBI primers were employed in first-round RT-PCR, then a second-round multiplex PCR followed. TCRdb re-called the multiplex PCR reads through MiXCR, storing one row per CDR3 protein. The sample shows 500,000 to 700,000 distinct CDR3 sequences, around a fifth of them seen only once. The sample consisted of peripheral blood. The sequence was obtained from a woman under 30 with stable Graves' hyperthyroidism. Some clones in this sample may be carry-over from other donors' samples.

The CDR3 DNA reads as TGTGCTAGTGGTCACCGGGACAGGGGAGGGCAGCCCCAGCATTTT. It encodes CASGHRDRGGQPQHF. V gene TRBV12-5 combines with J gene TRBJ1-5, with 10 positions matching TRBD1. The CDR3 extends over 15 amino acids. Germline V gene sequence: CDR1 LGHNT, CDR2 FRNRAP. Germline trimming cut 5 bases from V and 7 bases from J; bases unmatched to any gene: 8. Full variable domain (outside the CDR3, taken from reference TRBV12-5 and TRBJ1-5): DARVTQTPRHKVTEMGQEVTMRCQPILGHNTVFWYRQTMMQGLELLAYFRNRAPLDDSGMPKDRFSAEMPDATLATLKIQPSEPRDSAVYFCASGHRDRGGQPQHFGDGTRLSIL.